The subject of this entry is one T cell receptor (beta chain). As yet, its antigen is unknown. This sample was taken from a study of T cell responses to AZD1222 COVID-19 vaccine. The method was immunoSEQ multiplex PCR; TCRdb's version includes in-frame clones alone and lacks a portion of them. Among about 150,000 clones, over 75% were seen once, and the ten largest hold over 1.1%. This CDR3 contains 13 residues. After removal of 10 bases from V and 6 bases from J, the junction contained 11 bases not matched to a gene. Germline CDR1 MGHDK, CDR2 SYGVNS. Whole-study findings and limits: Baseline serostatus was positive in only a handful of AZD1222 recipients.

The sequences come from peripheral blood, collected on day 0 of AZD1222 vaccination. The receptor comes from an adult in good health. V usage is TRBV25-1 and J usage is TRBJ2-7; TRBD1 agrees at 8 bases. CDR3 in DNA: TGTGCCACCGATCGGACAGGGACGGCCGAGCAGTACTTC. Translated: CATDRTGTAEQYF.